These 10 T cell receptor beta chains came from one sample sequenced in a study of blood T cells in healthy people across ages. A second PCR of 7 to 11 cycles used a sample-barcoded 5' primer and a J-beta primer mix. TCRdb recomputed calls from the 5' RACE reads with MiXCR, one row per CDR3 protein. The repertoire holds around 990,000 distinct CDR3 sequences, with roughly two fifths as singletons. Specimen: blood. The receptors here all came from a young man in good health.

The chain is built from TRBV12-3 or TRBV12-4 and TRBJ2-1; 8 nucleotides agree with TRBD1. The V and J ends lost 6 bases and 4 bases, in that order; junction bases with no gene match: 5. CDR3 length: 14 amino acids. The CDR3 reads CASSQGALYNEQFF. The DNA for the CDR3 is TGTGCCAGCAGCCAGGGGGCCTTATACAATGAGCAGTTCTTC.

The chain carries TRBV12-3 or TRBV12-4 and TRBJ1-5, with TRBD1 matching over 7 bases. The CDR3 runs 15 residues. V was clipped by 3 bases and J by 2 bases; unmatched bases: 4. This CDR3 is CASSFPGGRNQPQHF. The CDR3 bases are TGTGCCAGCAGTTTCCCAGGGGGTCGCAATCAGCCCCAGCATTTT.

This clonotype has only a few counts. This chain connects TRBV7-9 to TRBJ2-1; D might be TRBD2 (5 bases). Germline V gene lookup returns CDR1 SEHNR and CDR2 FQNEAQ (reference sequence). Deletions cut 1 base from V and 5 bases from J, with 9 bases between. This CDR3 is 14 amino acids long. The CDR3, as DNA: TGTGCCAGCAGCTTAGACGGGATCAACAATGAGCAGTTCTTC. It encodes CASSLDGINNEQFF.

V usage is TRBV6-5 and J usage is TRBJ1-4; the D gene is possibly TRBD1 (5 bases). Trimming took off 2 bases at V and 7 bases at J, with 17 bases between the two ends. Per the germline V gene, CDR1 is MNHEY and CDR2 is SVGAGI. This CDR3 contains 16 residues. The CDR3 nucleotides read TGTGCCAGCAGTTACACCGGGACTGGGGGAGGTGAAAAACTGTTTTTT. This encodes CASSYTGTGGGEKLFF.

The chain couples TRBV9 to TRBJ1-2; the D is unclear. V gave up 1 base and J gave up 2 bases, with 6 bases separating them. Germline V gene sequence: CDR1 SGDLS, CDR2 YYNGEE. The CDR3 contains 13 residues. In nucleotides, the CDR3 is TGTGCCAGCAGCGTACTAGAGAACTATGGCTACACCTTC. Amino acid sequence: CASSVLENYGYTF.

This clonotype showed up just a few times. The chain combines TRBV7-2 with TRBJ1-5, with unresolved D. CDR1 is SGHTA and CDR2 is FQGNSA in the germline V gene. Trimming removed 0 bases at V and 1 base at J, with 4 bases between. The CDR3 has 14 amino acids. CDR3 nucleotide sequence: TGTGCCAGCAGCTTAGCGAAAAGCAATCAGCCCCAGCATTTT. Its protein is CASSLAKSNQPQHF. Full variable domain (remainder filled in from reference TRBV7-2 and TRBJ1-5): GAGVSQSPSNKVTEKGKDVELRCDPISGHTALYWYRQSLGQGLEFLIYFQGNSAPDKSGLPSDRFSAERTGGSVSTLTIQRTQQEDSAVYLCASSLAKSNQPQHFGDGTRLSIL.

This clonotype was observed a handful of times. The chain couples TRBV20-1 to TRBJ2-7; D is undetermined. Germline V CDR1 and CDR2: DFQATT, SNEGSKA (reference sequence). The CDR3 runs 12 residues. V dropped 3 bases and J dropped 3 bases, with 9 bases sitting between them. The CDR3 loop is CSASGRNYEQYF. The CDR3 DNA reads TGCAGTGCTAGTGGACGGAACTACGAGCAGTACTTC.

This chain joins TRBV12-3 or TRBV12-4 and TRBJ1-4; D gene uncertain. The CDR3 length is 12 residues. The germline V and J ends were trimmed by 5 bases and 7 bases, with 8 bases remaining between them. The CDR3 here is CASSTVIEKLFF. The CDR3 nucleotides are TGTGCCAGCAGTACTGTGATTGAAAAACTGTTTTTT.

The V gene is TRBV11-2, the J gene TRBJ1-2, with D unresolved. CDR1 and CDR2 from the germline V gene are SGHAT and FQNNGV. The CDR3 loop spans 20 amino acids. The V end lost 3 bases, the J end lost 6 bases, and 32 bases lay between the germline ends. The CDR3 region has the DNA TGTGCCAGCAGCTTTGGGCTACTCCTTGGGGTGCGGCCAGTAGAAGATGGCTACACCTTC. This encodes CASSFGLLLGVRPVEDGYTF.

The DNA of the CDR3 is TGTGCCAGCAGTGAATATTCCGGCACGTTGAACACTGAAGCTTTCTTT. It translates to CASSEYSGTLNTEAFF. The chain employs TRBV25-1 and TRBJ1-1; no definite D call. The CDR3 is made up of 16 amino acids. Germline CDR1 is MGHDK and CDR2 is SYGVNS. Trimming pared 0 bases from V and 0 bases from J, leaving 11 bases between.